Listed here is a single TCR beta chain. No antigen is known for it. It has no much larger one-base neighbor in the sample; base qualities were not kept. The sample's time point label, in plain terms: cells obtained before transplantation from donor or recipient. CD3+CD4+ and CD3+CD8+ populations were FACS-sorted from unstimulated pre-transplant donor and recipient cells taken from spleen or lymph nodes. The data are from a study of graft-versus-host responses after intestinal transplantation (dated by TCRdb to about 2021). Describing the broader study: Multivisceral, liver-intestinal, or isolated intestinal transplants were received by the recipients. All recipients received anti-thymocyte globulin induction followed by maintenance tacrolimus and steroids for roughly 3 years. Rather than being sequenced by the commercial service, samples from a few later patients were sequenced in-house on an Illumina MiSeq and processed with MiXCR. Donor T cell macrochimerism was defined as a peak of at least 4% donor T cells among recipient peripheral blood mononuclear cells. To identify alloreactive clones, pre-transplant mixed lymphocyte reaction products were sequenced and then compared with unstimulated pre-transplant donor and recipient T cells. After intestinal transplantation, graft-versus-host and host-versus-graft alloreactive T cell clones were followed in the graft, circulation and bone marrow using bulk TCR-beta CDR3 sequencing. The cohort enrolled about two dozen intestinal transplant recipients, one of whom was a retransplant, and 3 patients without pretransplant specimens were excluded. What the authors observed across the whole study: Conclusions were limited by the relatively low number and heterogeneity of intestinal transplant patients. GvH clones were found in recipient bone marrow, and some of the GvH clones appeared earlier in ileal mucosa or blood, which is consistent with an intestinal mucosal origin. Early after transplant, declines in HvG clones were associated with peak levels of circulating GvH clones. High GvH to HvG T cell clonal ratios were observed in the allografts of patients with donor T cell macrochimerism.

V is cut by 11 bases and J by 3 bases, and the space between the germline ends is 11 bases. CDR1 MNHEY and CDR2 SMNVEV are derived from the germline V gene (reference sequence). From the cysteine up to the phenylalanine, the CDR3 has a length of 12 residues. The sequence is cut down to CDR3 DNA, 36 bases in frame from base 1. Receptors were amplified or captured by the immunoSEQ multiplex PCR assay. For most patients, genomic DNA was isolated with the Qiagen DNeasy Blood and Tissue Kit and shipped frozen to Adaptive Biotechnologies for TCR sequencing. For most patients, high-throughput TCR-beta CDR3 sequencing of genomic DNA was performed by Adaptive Biotechnologies. The study's processing was this. Adaptive's ImmunoSEQ software supplied the TCR sequencing data for 15 to 20 patients, while MiXCR and VDJtools were used to process three other patients. To correct CD4 versus CD8 sorting errors, sequences present in both subsets at a frequency ratio below 5:1 were removed. Because the origin of CDR3 nucleotide sequences shared between donor and recipient could not be assigned, those sequences were removed. Alloreactive clones required at least 2-fold expansion over unstimulated cells and minimum CFSE-low frequency of 0.002% (template counts) or 0.001% (read counts). Clones detected in sequenced pre-transplant spleen, lymph node, or MLR CFSE-low populations of the donor or recipient were defined as mappable. The cumulative frequency of alloreactive clones was calculated as a percentage of all sequences, weighted by copy number. TCRdb provides this immuneACCESS table in a form limited to in-frame rearrangements. Some clones are lacking; in checked studies, under half of them reflect an unresolved V gene, and why the rest are absent is not known. V and J calls and clone size follow that table, whereas D and trimming were derived from the DNA. The sample contains tens of thousands of clones, about 90% of them found a single time. The top ten clones comprise approximately 0.6% of the sample.

The chain is assembled from TRBV27 and TRBJ1-5; TRBD1 is a weak D gene call, 6 bases matching. Sequencing used unstimulated CD4+ T cells sorted from spleen or lymph node cells, obtained before transplant. This receptor was obtained from a human donor who was the organ donor for an intestinal transplant. The CDR3 region reads CAPKGVNQPQHF. The sequenced DNA: TGTGCCCCCAAGGGGGTCAATCAGCCCCAGCATTTT.